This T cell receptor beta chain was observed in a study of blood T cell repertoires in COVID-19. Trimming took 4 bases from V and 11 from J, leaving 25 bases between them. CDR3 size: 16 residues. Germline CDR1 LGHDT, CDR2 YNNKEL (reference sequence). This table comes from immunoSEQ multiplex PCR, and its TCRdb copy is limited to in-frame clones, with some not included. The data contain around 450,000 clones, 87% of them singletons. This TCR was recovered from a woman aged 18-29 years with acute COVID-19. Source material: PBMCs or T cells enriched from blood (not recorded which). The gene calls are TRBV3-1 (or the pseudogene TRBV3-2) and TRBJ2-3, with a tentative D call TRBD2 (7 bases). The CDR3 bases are TGTGCCAGCAGCCGCCGGGGGGCCGCGCGAGGTGGGGAGCAGTATTTT. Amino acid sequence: CASSRRGAARGGEQYF.